This passage covers 25 T cell receptor beta chains from one sample sequenced in a study of identical twins. TCRdb re-analysed the 5' RACE reads in MiXCR, keeping a single row per CDR3 protein. The table records just over 500,000 distinct CDR3 sequences, approximately 22% of them present only once. The sample also formed part of further work on T cells expressing NK-cell markers.

The sequencing input was CD4+ T cells sorted from blood. These receptors originate from a woman between 18 and 30 years old in good health.

This clonotype was detected only once. The V call is TRBV5-1, the J call TRBJ2-5, with 8 positions matching TRBD2. This CDR3 is 14 amino acids long. Unmatched junction bases numbered 4, after V lost 6 bases and J lost 0 bases. Looked up from germline, CDR1 is SGHRS and CDR2 is YFSETQ. The CDR3 is CASTGSGDQETQYF. In nucleotides, the CDR3 is TGCGCCAGCACGGGTAGCGGGGACCAAGAGACCCAGTACTTC.

This clonotype was counted only a few times. The J gene is TRBJ1-6, the V gene TRBV12-3 or TRBV12-4; D remains ambiguous. The CDR3 length is 16 residues. V dropped 6 bases and J dropped 0 bases, with 12 bases sitting between them. The CDR3 region is CASRLQPSSYNSPLHF. CDR3 DNA sequence: TGTGCCAGCAGACTACAGCCCAGCTCCTATAATTCACCCCTCCACTTT.

The table lists this clonotype with a few counts. The chain uses TRBV20-1 and TRBJ2-7, with 10 bases lining up with TRBD2. The CDR3 extends over 16 amino acids. Unmatched junction bases numbered 5, after V lost 0 bases and J lost 0 bases. Germline V lookup: CDR1 DFQATT, CDR2 SNEGSKA (reference sequence). CDR3 nucleotide sequence: TGCAGTGCTAGAGATCTGGCTAGCGGGAGCTCCTACGAGCAGTACTTC. Amino acid sequence: CSARDLASGSSYEQYF.

V usage is TRBV29-1 and J usage is TRBJ2-3; D may be TRBD1 (6 bases). Trimming stripped 2 bases from V and 5 bases from J, with 14 bases between. Germline V gene data show CDR1 as SQVTM and CDR2 as ANQGSEA. This CDR3 is built from 14 residues. In nucleotides, the CDR3 is TGCAGCGTTGAATTGCCTGGGGGCGTAGATACGCAGTATTTT. Its protein product is CSVELPGGVDTQYF.

V and J are TRBV20-1 and TRBJ1-6; D remains ambiguous. CDR1 and CDR2 from the germline V gene are DFQATT and SNEGSKA (reference sequence). V gave up 3 bases and J gave up 5 bases, with 8 bases separating them. This CDR3 spans 13 amino acids. CDR3 nucleotide sequence: TGCAGTGCTAGCGGACGGAATAATTCACCCCTCCACTTT. This encodes CSASGRNNSPLHF.

This clonotype was counted between two and nine times. The chain joins TRBV12-5 to TRBJ1-1, with D possibly being TRBD1 (5 bases). This CDR3 spans 12 amino acids. CDR1 is LGHNT, CDR2 FRNRAP, per germline. V was shortened by 2 bases and J by 6 bases, with 7 bases between the two germline ends. The CDR3 DNA reads as TGTGCTAGTGGTTTGTCGACAGCTGAAGCTTTCTTT. This gives the protein CASGLSTAEAFF.

The V and J genes are TRBV5-1 and TRBJ2-5, with D unclear. V shed 1 base and J shed 2 bases, with 9 bases lying between them. Germline CDR1 SGHRS, CDR2 YFSETQ. CDR3 size: 14 residues. CDR3: CASSLITVQETQYF. CDR3 nucleotide sequence: TGCGCCAGCAGCTTGATTACAGTTCAAGAGACCCAGTACTTC.

This clonotype was observed at least ten times. This chain connects TRBV20-1 to TRBJ1-5, with D possibly TRBD1 on 5 matching bases. The germline V gene has CDR1 DFQATT and CDR2 SNEGSKA (reference sequence). The CDR3 is 14 residues long. The V and J ends lost 5 bases and 5 bases respectively, with 16 bases between them. The CDR3 DNA reads as TGCAGTGCTCGGAGGGGAGAAGACGATCAGCCCCAGCATTTT. It specifies CSARRGEDDQPQHF.

This rearrangement joins TRBV20-1 to TRBJ2-5; 9 positions match TRBD1. V dropped 5 bases and J dropped 6; count of bases not matched to a gene: 4. The germline gives CDR1 DFQATT, CDR2 SNEGSKA (reference sequence). There are 12 residues in the CDR3. The CDR3 nucleotides are TGCAGTGCTTCCGGGACAGGGCAGACCCAGTACTTC. This encodes CSASGTGQTQYF.

This clonotype occurred many times. The V and J genes are TRBV20-1 and TRBJ2-5, with D perhaps matching TRBD2 (5 bases). The CDR3 totals 13 residues. Germline V gene sequence: CDR1 DFQATT, CDR2 SNEGSKA (reference sequence). V was clipped by 0 bases and J by 2 bases, with 7 bases between them. CDR3 region: CSARDPGQETQYF. The CDR3 nucleotides are TGCAGTGCTAGAGATCCGGGACAAGAGACCCAGTACTTC.

The chain links TRBV20-1 to TRBJ2-3; D not certain. This CDR3 contains 14 residues. Per the germline V gene, CDR1 is DFQATT and CDR2 is SNEGSKA (reference sequence). Trimming stripped 5 bases from V and 0 bases from J, with 12 bases between. CDR3 coding DNA: TGCAGTGCTCCCACCCGGCCTAGCACAGATACGCAGTATTTT. Translated: CSAPTRPSTDTQYF.

This chain connects TRBV5-1 to TRBJ2-5, with D possibly being TRBD2 (6 bases). V was pared by 0 bases and J by 1 base, with 13 bases between. From germline, CDR1 is SGHRS and CDR2 YFSETQ. CDR3 size: 16 residues. The CDR3 bases are TGCGCCAGCAGCTTGGTGCGGGGCGTCAGCCAAGAGACCCAGTACTTC. Protein sequence: CASSLVRGVSQETQYF.

This clonotype was detected only a few times. The J gene is TRBJ2-5, the V gene TRBV9; 11 bases line up with TRBD2. Germline V CDR1 and CDR2: SGDLS, YYNGEE. The CDR3 runs to 14 residues. The V segment lost 5 bases and the J segment 8 bases; nucleotides outside the gene matches: 8. This chain's CDR3 is CASRLAGDLGTQYF. In DNA, the CDR3 is TGTGCCAGCAGACTAGCGGGGGACCTGGGAACCCAGTACTTC.

CDR3 nucleotides: TGTGCCAGCAGTGAGACTCAGCAGTTCTTC. This encodes CASSETQQFF. The genes are TRBV2 and TRBJ2-1; D is unclear. V was trimmed by 3 bases and J by 11 bases, leaving 5 bases between them. Germline V gene sequence: CDR1 SNHLY, CDR2 FYNNEI. CDR3 length: 10 residues.

The gene calls are TRBV9 and TRBJ2-3, with 14 nucleotides matching TRBD2. CDR1 is SGDLS, CDR2 YYNGEE, per germline. Unmatched junction bases numbered 6, after V lost 4 bases and J lost 8 bases. CDR3 length equals 15 residues. The CDR3 DNA is TGTGCCAGCAGCCCCGGACTAGCGGGAGGAGGTACGCAGTATTTT. Translated, it gives CASSPGLAGGGTQYF.

This clonotype was seen more than once but under ten times. The gene calls are TRBV7-9 and TRBJ1-1; D gene ambiguous. There are 13 residues in the CDR3. Trimming took 1 base from V and 11 from J, leaving 14 bases between them. From germline, CDR1 is SEHNR and CDR2 FQNEAQ (reference sequence). CDR3 nucleotides: TGTGCCAGCAGCTTAGGGAGCACTCTGAAGGCTTTCTTT. Its translation: CASSLGSTLKAFF. Full variable domain (rest looked up from reference TRBV7-9 and TRBJ1-1): DTGVSQNPRHKITKRGQNVTFRCDPISEHNRLYWYRQTLGQGPEFLTYFQNEAQLEKSRLLSDRFSAERPKGSFSTLEIQRTEQGDSAMYLCASSLGSTLKAFFGQGTRLTVV.

There are many counts of this clonotype. The rearrangement links TRBV25-1 to TRBJ1-6, with 8 positions matching TRBD1. The length of the CDR3 is 13 residues. Trimming took 7 bases from V and 8 from J; bases not matched to a gene: 4. Germline CDR1 reads MGHDK; CDR2 reads SYGVNS. CDR3 coding DNA: TGTGCCAGCAAAGGACAGGGCGATTCACCCCTCCACTTT. Protein: CASKGQGDSPLHF.

The rearrangement links TRBV4-3 to TRBJ2-7; TRBD2 matches 11 bases. This CDR3 comprises 18 residues. The J segment lost 0 bases and the V segment lost 0 bases, leaving 7 bases of the junction unmatched. Germline assignment: CDR1 LGHNA and CDR2 YSLEER. The CDR3 region is CASSQDTSGSRTSYEQYF. The CDR3 region has the DNA TGCGCCAGCAGCCAAGATACTAGCGGGAGTAGGACCTCCTACGAGCAGTACTTC.

This clonotype turned up a few times. The gene calls are TRBV15 and TRBJ2-4; possible D gene TRBD2, 5 bases. The V end was cut by 0 bases, the J end by 8 bases, with 11 bases between. The germline CDR1 and CDR2 sequences are LNHNV and YYDKDF (reference sequence). The CDR3 spans 14 residues. CDR3 protein: CATSREQRWDIQYF. The CDR3 bases are TGTGCCACCAGCAGAGAACAGCGGTGGGACATTCAGTACTTC.

At least ten counts were recorded for this clonotype. This chain uses TRBV20-1 with TRBJ2-7; D is undetermined. Germline lookup yields CDR1 DFQATT and CDR2 SNEGSKA (reference sequence). CDR3 length: 13 amino acids. V lost 0 bases, J lost 6 bases, and 12 bases lay in between. The CDR3 sequence is CSARDFREGEQYF. The CDR3 DNA sequence: TGCAGTGCTAGAGATTTCAGAGAAGGCGAGCAGTACTTC.

The sample holds a few counts of this clonotype. V gene TRBV7-9 combines with J gene TRBJ2-7; the D is unclear. V was clipped by 2 bases and J by 2 bases, with 10 bases between them. The CDR3 extends over 14 amino acids. Germline V gene sequence: CDR1 SEHNR, CDR2 FQNEAQ (reference sequence). This CDR3 is CASSLRVGPYEQYF. The DNA for the CDR3 is TGTGCCAGCAGCTTAAGGGTGGGTCCCTACGAGCAGTACTTC. The full variable domain, completed using reference TRBV7-9 and TRBJ2-7, is DTGVSQNPRHKITKRGQNVTFRCDPISEHNRLYWYRQTLGQGPEFLTYFQNEAQLEKSRLLSDRFSAERPKGSFSTLEIQRTEQGDSAMYLCASSLRVGPYEQYFGPGTRLTVT.

The chain links TRBV24-1 to TRBJ2-1; the D call may be TRBD1 or TRBD2 (5 bases each). V dropped 2 bases and J dropped 0 bases, with 10 bases sitting between them. The CDR3 length is 16 residues. Germline assignment: CDR1 KGHDR and CDR2 SFDVKD. CDR3 nucleotide sequence: TGTGCCACCAGTGATTCTGGGGCGGGCTCCTACAATGAGCAGTTCTTC. This sequence encodes CATSDSGAGSYNEQFF.

A few counts support this clonotype. The rearrangement links TRBV5-1 to TRBJ1-1; D possibly corresponds to TRBD1 (6 bases). CDR3 length equals 14 residues. Trimming took 6 bases from V and 1 from J, leaving 13 bases between them. CDR1 and CDR2 from the germline V gene are SGHRS and YFSETQ. CDR3 sequence reads: CASNRDMTNTEAFF. CDR3 in DNA: TGCGCCAGCAACCGGGACATGACGAACACTGAAGCTTTCTTT.

The chain uses TRBV20-1 and TRBJ2-1; tentative D call: TRBD2 (6 bases). In germline, CDR1 is DFQATT, CDR2 SNEGSKA (reference sequence). The V and J ends lost 6 bases and 8 bases respectively, with 17 bases between them. The CDR3 is 13 amino acids. The CDR3 region is CSAPSGSGDEQFF. CDR3 DNA sequence: TGCAGTGCCCCATCCGGGAGTGGTGATGAGCAGTTCTTC.

The J gene is TRBJ2-7, the V gene TRBV29-1; 9 bases are a match to TRBD1. Germline assignment: CDR1 SQVTM and CDR2 ANQGSEA. This CDR3 has 13 amino acids. V shed 5 bases and J 5 bases; nucleotides not matched to a gene: 7. CDR3 in amino acids: CSVPGTGQHEQYF. The CDR3 nucleotides are TGCAGCGTTCCCGGGACAGGGCAACACGAGCAGTACTTC.